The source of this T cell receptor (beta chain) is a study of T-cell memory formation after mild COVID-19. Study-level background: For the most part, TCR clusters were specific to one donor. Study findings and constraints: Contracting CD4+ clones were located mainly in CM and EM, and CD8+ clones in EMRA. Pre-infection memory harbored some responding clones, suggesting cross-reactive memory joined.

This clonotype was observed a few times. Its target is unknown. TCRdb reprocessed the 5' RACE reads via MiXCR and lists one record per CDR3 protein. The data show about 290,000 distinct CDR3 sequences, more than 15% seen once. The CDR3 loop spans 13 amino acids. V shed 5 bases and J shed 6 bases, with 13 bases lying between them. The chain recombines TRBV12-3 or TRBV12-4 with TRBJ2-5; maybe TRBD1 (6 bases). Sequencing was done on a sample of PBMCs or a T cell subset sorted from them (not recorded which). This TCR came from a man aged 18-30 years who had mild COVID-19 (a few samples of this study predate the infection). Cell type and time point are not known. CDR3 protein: CASSIGQRQTQYF. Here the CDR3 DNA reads TGTGCCAGCAGTATCGGACAGCGCCAGACCCAGTACTTC.